This TCR beta chain is drawn from a study of siplizumab effects on memory and regulatory T cells. Study-wide results and caveats: Mappable alloreactive CD4+ clones averaged around 74% Treg-derived with siplizumab versus approximately 25% in controls.

Repertoires were generated with immunoSEQ multiplex PCR, while TCRdb's copy carries only in-frame clones and drops some. Among approximately 100,000 clones listed, over 90% were seen once. On this clone itself: The antigen is not known.

Germline CDR1 and CDR2: SGHNT and YYREEE (reference sequence). The J segment lost 5 bases and the V segment lost 4 bases, leaving 14 bases of the junction unmatched. The CDR3 runs to 17 residues. The TCR was taken from a human donor in good health. The chain carries TRBV5-4 and TRBJ2-2, with 7 positions matching TRBD2. The specimen was Tregs sorted from blood. CDR3: CASSRKATGGGTGELFF. The CDR3 DNA follows: TGTGCCAGCAGCCGGAAGGCGACGGGAGGAGGAACCGGGGAGCTGTTTTTT. Based on the CDR3 plus reference TRBV5-4 and TRBJ2-2, the full variable domain is ETGVTQSPTHLIKTRGQQVTLRCSSQSGHNTVSWYQQALGQGPQFIFQYYREEENGRGNFPPRFSGLQFPNYSSELNVNALELDDSALYLCASSRKATGGGTGELFFGEGSRLTVL.